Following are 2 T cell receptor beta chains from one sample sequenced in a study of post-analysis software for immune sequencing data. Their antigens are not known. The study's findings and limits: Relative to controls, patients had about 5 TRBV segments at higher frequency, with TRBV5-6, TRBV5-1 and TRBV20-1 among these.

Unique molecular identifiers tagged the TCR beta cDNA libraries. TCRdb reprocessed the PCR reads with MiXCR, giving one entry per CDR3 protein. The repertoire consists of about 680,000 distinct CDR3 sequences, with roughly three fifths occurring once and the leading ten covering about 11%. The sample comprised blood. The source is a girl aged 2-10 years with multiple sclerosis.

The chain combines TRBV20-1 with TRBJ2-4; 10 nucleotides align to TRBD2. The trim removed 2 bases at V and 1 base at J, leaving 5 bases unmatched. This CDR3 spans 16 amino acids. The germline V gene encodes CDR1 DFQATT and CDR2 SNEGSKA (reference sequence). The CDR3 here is CSARNVAGGAKNIQYF. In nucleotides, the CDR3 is TGCAGTGCTAGAAATGTAGCGGGGGGCGCCAAAAACATTCAGTACTTC.

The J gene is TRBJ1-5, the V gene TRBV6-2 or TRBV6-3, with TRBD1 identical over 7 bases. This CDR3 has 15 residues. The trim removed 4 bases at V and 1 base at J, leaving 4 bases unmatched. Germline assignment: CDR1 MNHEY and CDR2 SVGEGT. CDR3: CASSSPGGSNQPQHF. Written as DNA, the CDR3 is TGTGCCAGCAGTTCCCCAGGGGGGAGCAATCAGCCCCAGCATTTT.